This record covers a single TCR beta chain. The record originates from a study of blood T cell repertoires in COVID-19. The CDR3 is 13 residues long. The germline V gene encodes CDR1 SQVTM and CDR2 ANQGSEA. The V segment lost 6 bases and the J segment 2 bases; nucleotides outside the gene matches: 5. Clones were sequenced by immunoSEQ multiplex PCR, and TCRdb holds only the in-frame ones, with some missing. The table lists roughly 280,000 clones, 89% of them singletons. The sequence derives from a man aged 45-65 years with acute or convalescent COVID-19. The chain recombines TRBV29-1 with TRBJ2-5, with 8 bases lining up with TRBD1. The sequencing sample was made of peripheral blood. DNA of the CDR3: TGCAGCGTCCACAGGGGGTCTCAAGAGACCCAGTACTTC. This codes for CSVHRGSQETQYF.